One and the same sample provided the 14 T cell receptor beta chains below, sequenced in a study of shared clonotypes between healthy human individuals. This table comes from immunoSEQ multiplex PCR, and its TCRdb copy is limited to in-frame clones, with some not included. The table shows about 1.5 million clones, with 95% to 99% occurring only once. Sequencing used naive CD4+ T cells sorted from blood. Subset reported: CD45RA+ positively selected. These receptors were taken from a man aged 25-40 years in good health.

CDR3 coding DNA: TGTGCCAGCAGTGAATACGGGACAGGGGTACCGGTCTATGGCTACACCTTC. Its translation is CASSEYGTGVPVYGYTF. This chain uses TRBV25-1 with TRBJ1-2, with 10 nucleotides matching TRBD1. V gave up 0 bases and J gave up 4 bases; unmatched junction bases: 8. The CDR3 is 17 amino acids. CDR1 is MGHDK and CDR2 is SYGVNS in the germline V gene.

The rearrangement uses TRBV29-1 and TRBJ2-3, with D unclear. CDR1 is SQVTM and CDR2 is ANQGSEA in the germline V gene. CDR3 length: 14 residues. V lost 7 bases to trimming and J lost 0 bases, with 14 bases between them. The CDR3 DNA reads TGCAGCGCCCGGCCTTCCTTTAGCACAGATACGCAGTATTTT. Protein product: CSARPSFSTDTQYF.

The chain couples TRBV5-1 to TRBJ1-1; D might be TRBD1 (6 bases). Between the trimmed V and J ends, which lost 4 bases and 5 bases, there was a span of 12 bases. The germline CDR1 and CDR2 sequences are SGHRS and YFSETQ. The CDR3 has 13 residues. Here the CDR3 DNA reads TGCGCCAGCAGCACCACAGGGTTGACTGAAGCTTTCTTT. Translating gives CASSTTGLTEAFF.

V is TRBV29-1 and J is TRBJ2-7, with 9 nucleotides matching TRBD1. Trimming removed 6 bases from V and 2 bases from J; junction bases left unmatched: 5. The CDR3 is 13 amino acids. Germline CDR1 SQVTM, CDR2 ANQGSEA. Here the CDR3 reads CSVGTGLTYEQYF. CDR3 DNA: TGCAGCGTCGGGACAGGGCTTACCTACGAGCAGTACTTC.

CDR3 DNA: TGTGCCAGCAGTCTACACTGGGACAGGGTAAATGAGCAGTTCTTC. Its translation is CASSLHWDRVNEQFF. The rearrangement links TRBV6-1 to TRBJ2-1; 9 bases align to TRBD1. The germline V gene encodes CDR1 MNHNS and CDR2 SASEGT. Trimming cost V 5 bases and J 7 bases; bases outside gene matches: 9. CDR3 size: 15 residues.

The gene calls are TRBV9 and TRBJ2-1, with unresolved D. The CDR3 totals 13 residues. CDR1 is SGDLS, CDR2 YYNGEE, per germline. Trimming shortened V by 0 bases and J by 7 bases, and 8 bases separated the two germline ends. The CDR3 DNA follows: TGTGCCAGCAGCGTAGCTGAGCCGAATGAGCAGTTCTTC. Translated: CASSVAEPNEQFF. Using reference TRBV9 and TRBJ2-1 for the parts outside the CDR3, the full variable domain is DSGVTQTPKHLITATGQRVTLRCSPRSGDLSVYWYQQSLDQGLQFLIQYYNGEERAKGNILERFSAQQFPDLHSELNLSSLELGDSALYFCASSVAEPNEQFFGPGTRLTVL.

V usage is TRBV29-1 and J usage is TRBJ2-3; TRBD2 matches at 9 bases. V shed 7 bases, J shed 0 bases, and the junction held 11 bases outside the gene matches. CDR1 and CDR2 from the germline V gene are SQVTM and ANQGSEA. This CDR3 is 16 amino acids long. For the CDR3, the DNA is TGCAGCGCGGAGGCGGGAGGGCAAAGTAGCACAGATACGCAGTATTTT. This codes for CSAEAGGQSSTDTQYF.

Here the CDR3 DNA reads TGTGCCTGGTGGGGGAACACTGAAGCTTTCTTT. It yields the protein CAWWGNTEAFF. V gene TRBV30 combines with J gene TRBJ1-1; D unclear. CDR1 GTSNPN and CDR2 SVGIG come from the germline V gene (reference sequence). The CDR3 totals 11 residues. V was trimmed by 5 bases and J by 1 base, leaving 5 bases between them. The full variable domain, in which reference TRBV30 and TRBJ1-1 provide the parts outside the CDR3, is SQTIHQWPATLVQPVGSPLSLECTVEGTSNPNLYWYRQAAGRGLQLLFYSVGIGQISSEVPQNLSASRPQDRQFILSSKKLLLSDSGFYLCAWWGNTEAFFGQGTRLTVV.

This chain uses TRBV4-3 with TRBJ2-7, with D possibly TRBD2 on 5 matching bases. This CDR3 comprises 14 residues. The V end was cut by 5 bases, the J end by 3 bases, with 14 bases between. CDR1 and CDR2 (germline): LGHNA, YSLEER. The CDR3 bases are TGCGCCAGCAGCTCCCGACGGGCGGGCTACGAGCAGTACTTC. Its translation: CASSSRRAGYEQYF.

This chain uses TRBV7-2 with TRBJ2-7; a weak D match, TRBD2 (5 bases). The length of the CDR3 is 14 residues. V was cut by 3 bases and J by 2 bases, with 11 bases left in between. Germline V CDR1 and CDR2: SGHTA, FQGNSA. The CDR3 region is CASSFGSGPYEQYF. Written as DNA, the CDR3 is TGTGCCAGCAGCTTTGGGAGCGGCCCCTACGAGCAGTACTTC.

The V call is TRBV2, the J call TRBJ2-1; D possibly corresponds to TRBD1 (5 bases). V gave up 3 bases and J gave up 9 bases, with 9 bases separating them. CDR3 length: 12 residues. Germline V gene sequence: CDR1 SNHLY, CDR2 FYNNEI. CDR3 protein: CASSEGPGEQFF. The CDR3 region has the DNA TGTGCCAGCAGTGAGGGGCCGGGTGAGCAGTTCTTC. Full variable domain (missing parts from reference TRBV2 and TRBJ2-1): EPEVTQTPSHQVTQMGQEVILRCVPISNHLYFYWYRQILGQKVEFLVSFYNNEISEKSEIFDDQFSVERPDGSNFTLKIRSTKLEDSAMYFCASSEGPGEQFFGPGTRLTVL.

This chain connects TRBV28 to TRBJ2-5; 12 nucleotides align to TRBD1. The CDR3 loop spans 14 amino acids. Germline-derived CDR1 and CDR2 are MDHEN and SYDVKM. The ends lost 10 bases at V and 5 bases at J; junction bases unmatched: 8. In DNA, the CDR3 is TGTGCCACCCACGGGACAGGGGGCGCCGAGACCCAGTACTTC. It specifies CATHGTGGAETQYF.

V gene TRBV11-2 combines with J gene TRBJ1-5; tentative D call: TRBD1 (5 bases). The CDR3 totals 15 residues. V was pared by 1 base and J by 11 bases, with 18 bases between. CDR1 SGHAT and CDR2 FQNNGV come from the germline V gene. CDR3 residues: CASSLGRGPTSAQHF. CDR3 bases: TGTGCCAGCAGCTTAGGGAGGGGCCCCACGTCGGCCCAGCATTTT.

The V gene is TRBV7-2, the J gene TRBJ2-7; TRBD2 agrees at 8 bases. Germline trimming cut 5 bases from V and 3 bases from J; bases unmatched to any gene: 9. Germline-derived CDR1 and CDR2 are SGHTA and FQGNSA. The CDR3 has 15 residues. The CDR3 is CASSPRSGGNYEQYF. The CDR3 coding sequence is TGTGCCAGCAGCCCCCGCAGCGGGGGAAACTACGAGCAGTACTTC.